This entry describes one T cell receptor beta chain. Its target is not known. A read error is possible here, since a much larger clone lies one base away. This record belongs to a study of T cell repertoires in cytomegalovirus infection. Study as a whole: Evidence of both CMV infection and a matching HLA type came from public TCR beta signatures.

A single record per CDR3 protein comes from TCRdb applying MiXCR to the reads. The data contain roughly 320,000 distinct CDR3 sequences, more than 9% of them singletons. Germline-derived CDR1 and CDR2 are SGHTA and FQGNSA. The V gene lost 8 bases and the J gene lost 2 bases, with 21 bases spanning the gap. This CDR3 has 16 amino acids. Study-wide points: Of the TCR beta families, the public ones yielded a cumulative frequency that identified carriers of CMV plus the relevant HLA. The ex vivo response was dominated by HLA-C-restricted CMV-specific TCR beta clonotypes.

The sequence came from a human donor in good health (CMV status not recorded). Some clones in this sample may be carry-over from other donors' samples. The V and J genes are TRBV7-2 and TRBJ1-2, with D possibly matching TRBD1 (5 bases). The sequenced sample was PBMCs. The CDR3 spells CASCPTPGHINYGYTF. The CDR3 DNA is TGTGCCAGCTGCCCTACCCCAGGACACATAAACTATGGCTACACCTTC.